Below, one T cell receptor beta chain is given with its context. Method: immunoSEQ multiplex PCR; TCRdb's copy keeps in-frame clones and lacks some. The table shows 500,000 to 750,000 clones, with approximately 88% occurring only once. V lost 3 bases to trimming and J lost 0 bases, with 12 bases between them. The V gene's germline CDR1 is ENHRY and CDR2 SYGVKD. This CDR3 contains 15 residues. This sample was taken from a study of shared T cell receptors in the human thymus. These sequences were also reported in another study, on human thymus T cells. This second study says: From resections taken during corrective heart surgery, the thymus tissue was obtained. Related research found strongly overlapping thymic repertoires in unrelated individuals.

The rearrangement joins TRBV10-3 to TRBJ2-7; D possibly corresponds to TRBD1 (6 bases). Sequencing was performed on thymocytes. This TCR was sampled from a boy less than two years old with a congenital heart defect. The CDR3 nucleotides are TGTGCCATCAGTGAATGGGGACACCTCTCCTACGAGCAGTACTTC. Protein sequence: CAISEWGHLSYEQYF.